Given below is one T cell receptor (beta chain) in context. The antigen it recognizes is unknown. No base quality information exists; no much larger clone differs at one position. Counted from cysteine to phenylalanine, this CDR3 has 15 amino acids. The retained sequence is limited to the CDR3, 45 bases, with the frame set at the first base. Sequences SGHRS (CDR1) and YFSETQ (CDR2) are obtained from the germline V gene. Cut back by 0 bases and 4 bases, the V and J ends lie 13 bases apart. This record comes from a study of CD8 T cells in ankylosing spondylitis (dated by TCRdb to 2015 to 2018). Regarding the study in general: The study profiled T cell receptor beta repertoires in healthy donors and ankylosing spondylitis patients to find disease-linked TCR variants. The full study cohort was made up of 25 ankylosing spondylitis patients and 108 healthy donors. Peripheral blood samples were taken, and synovial fluid was additionally collected from ankylosing spondylitis patients.

Summary of the overall study and its limitations: According to the report, matched synovial fluid samples from ankylosing spondylitis patients were significantly enriched for the disease-linked clones. Some TCR beta motif variants had previously been reported in synovial fluid and blood of reactive arthritis patients, which suggested common disease-initiation mechanisms. The disease-linked clones showed a CD8+ phenotype and occurred at relatively low frequencies in peripheral blood. A TCR beta motif of several highly homologous amino acid variants appeared characteristic of blood from ankylosing spondylitis patients.

Sequencing relied on an Illumina HiSeq 2500. Quantitative 5'-RACE with molecular barcodes was the method used to prepare the TCR beta libraries. On the study's bioinformatics: A new computational method based on a probabilistic model of VDJ rearrangement was used to identify disease-linked TCR variants. TCRdb ran its own pipeline on the public reads, namely fastp trimming at Q25 and MiXCR clone calling, and kept in-frame beta chains. Here each entry gathers all rows of one CDR3 protein and keeps the most common genes and DNA. None of the V and J calls come from the authors' own analysis; TCRdb made them. Here the sample has 300,000 to 400,000 distinct CDR3 sequences; about 14% occur a single time. The leading ten clones occupy 0.9% to 1.2% of the sample.

Rearrangement joined TRBV5-1 to TRBJ2-5, with the D gene uncertain. Sequenced sample: blood, either unsorted or a sorted T cell fraction (not recorded which). The receptor's source is a male donor with ankylosing spondylitis or in good health (not recorded which). CDR3 loop: CASSLVGLETETQYF. The DNA is TGCGCCAGCAGCTTGGTCGGGTTGGAGACAGAGACCCAGTACTTC.